A selection of T cell receptor beta chains follows, all from one sample in a study of T cell responses to AZD1222 COVID-19 vaccine. Generated by immunoSEQ multiplex PCR, the TCRdb table keeps only in-frame clones and is missing some. Among approximately 91,000 clones, 91% were seen once, and the ten largest hold around 28%. The source material was peripheral blood, sampled 28 days after the second AZD1222 dose. The receptors here all came from an adult who received the AZD1222 COVID-19 vaccine. CDR3s include the opening cysteine and the closing phenylalanine or tryptophan. A D gene is named only where the DNA matches it firmly. A row's size may be missing; if present it is once, few, many or a size class.

once	TRBV30	TRBJ2-7	TRBD2	TGTGCCTGGTTCGAAATACTAGCGGGAGCCTACGAGCAGTACTTC	CAWFEILAGAYEQYF
NA	TRBV15	TRBJ1-1	TRBD1	TGTGCCACCAGCAGAGATGCACAGGGGGCGTTGGAAGCTTTCTTT	CATSRDAQGALEAFF
NA	TRBV6-2/TRBV6-3	TRBJ1-5	TRBD1	TGTGCCAGCAGCACACAGGGGGGGAGAAATCAGCCCCAGCATTTT	CASSTQGGRNQPQHF
NA	TRBV2	TRBJ2-7	NA	TGTGCCAGCAGCGAGGACTCGGCCGCTTCATCCTACGAGCAGTACTTC	CASSEDSAASSYEQYF
NA	TRBV9	TRBJ2-7	TRBD1	TGTGCCAGCAGCGCGTCGGGACAGGGCGACTCCGAGCAGTACTTC	CASSASGQGDSEQYF
many	TRBV12-3/TRBV12-4	TRBJ1-4	NA	TGTGCCAGCCAAAGAATTCTCAGAGAAAAACTGTTTTTT	CASQRILREKLFF
NA	TRBV5-1	TRBJ2-3	NA	TGCGCCAGCAGCTTGGAAGGGTCCCCAGATACGCAGTATTTT	CASSLEGSPDTQYF
NA	TRBV19	TRBJ1-3	TRBD1	TGTGCCAGTAGTGTGGACAGGGGGCCTGGAAACACCATATATTTT	CASSVDRGPGNTIYF
NA	TRBV3-1/TRBV3-2	TRBJ2-7	NA	TGTGCCAGCAGCAATACCGGGACCATCTACGAGCAGTACTTC	CASSNTGTIYEQYF
NA	TRBV24-1	TRBJ1-1	NA	TGTGCCACCGAAGGGAACACTGAAGCTTTCTTT	CATEGNTEAFF
NA	TRBV10-2	TRBJ2-3	NA	TGCGCCAGCAGTGAGGCCACAGATACGCAGTATTTT	CASSEATDTQYF
NA	TRBV12-3/TRBV12-4	TRBJ2-7	NA	TGTGCCAGCAGTTCAGAGTACGAGCAGTACTTC	CASSSEYEQYF
NA	TRBV28	TRBJ2-6	NA	TGTGCCAGCAGTTCAGATAGCTCTGGGGCCAACGTCCTGACTTTC	CASSSDSSGANVLTF
NA	TRBV27	TRBJ2-5	NA	TGTGCCAGCAGTTTTGGCCCTGGTCAAGAGACCCAGTACTTC	CASSFGPGQETQYF
NA	TRBV11-2	TRBJ2-1	TRBD2	TGTGCCAGCAGCTCTTATAGCGGGAGGGCCTCCTACAATGAGCAGTTCTTC	CASSSYSGRASYNEQFF
NA	TRBV6-6	TRBJ2-7	TRBD2	TGTGCCAGCAGTCAGTTGGGACTAGCGGGAGGGATTTCCTACGAGCAGTACTTC	CASSQLGLAGGISYEQYF
NA	TRBV11-3	TRBJ2-5	NA	TGTGCCAGCAGCTTAGCGGCAGGGCAAGAGACCCAGTACTTC	CASSLAAGQETQYF
NA	TRBV19	TRBJ1-4	TRBD1	TGTGCCAGTACCTATAGGGGGGGACAGGATAATGAAAAACTGTTTTTT	CASTYRGGQDNEKLFF
once	TRBV28	TRBJ2-3	TRBD1	TGTGCCAGCAGTTTTGACAGGGCCAGCACAGATACGCAGTATTTT	CASSFDRASTDTQYF
NA	TRBV5-1	TRBJ1-3	NA	TGCGCCAGCAGTCCTGACCTCAGCTCTGGAAACACCATATATTTT	CASSPDLSSGNTIYF
NA	TRBV18	TRBJ2-6	NA	TGTGCCAGCTCACCACCGAATGGACAGCTACTCTCTGGGGCCAACGTCCTGACTTTC	CASSPPNGQLLSGANVLTF
NA	TRBV27	TRBJ1-5	NA	TGTGCCAGCAGTTTCGGTGGGAGCAATCAGCCCCAGCATTTT	CASSFGGSNQPQHF